The rows below give T cell receptor beta chains drawn from one sample of a study of blood T cell repertoires in COVID-19. TCRdb's copy holds only in-frame clones and misses some; the assay was immunoSEQ multiplex PCR. Of 270,000 or so clones listed, 70% to 90% were seen once; the top ten hold under 8%. Sequencing was done on a sample of PBMCs or T cells enriched from blood (not recorded which). The source is a woman between 45 and 65 years old who had been exposed to COVID-19. The CDR3 runs from the conserved cysteine through the conserved F or W. A D gene is named only where the DNA matches it firmly. The size field is filled for only some rows; it gives once, few, many or a size class.

j_gene | v_gene | abundance | d_gene | CDR3aa | CDR3nt
TRBJ1-6 | TRBV3-1/TRBV3-2 | . | TRBD1 | CASSQGTGGHSPLHF | TGTGCCAGCAGCCAGGGGACAGGGGGACATTCACCCCTCCACTTT
TRBJ1-5 | TRBV6-2/TRBV6-3 | . | . | CASSHSRGDQPQHF | TGTGCCAGCAGTCACTCCAGGGGCGATCAGCCCCAGCATTTT
TRBJ1-1 | TRBV12-3/TRBV12-4 | . | . | CASGGVGTEAFF | TGTGCCAGCGGTGGAGTTGGCACTGAAGCTTTCTTT
TRBJ1-1 | TRBV19 | . | . | CASSIGEAGRAFF | TGTGCCAGTAGTATAGGGGAGGCAGGGCGGGCTTTCTTT
TRBJ2-3 | TRBV2 | . | TRBD2 | CASRGRAGATDTQYF | TGTGCCAGCAGGGGACGAGCGGGGGCCACAGATACGCAGTATTTT
TRBJ2-1 | TRBV6-2/TRBV6-3 | once | . | CASSYLSHDSVRKQFF | TGTGCCAGCAGTTATCTTAGCCACGATAGCGTTAGAAAGCAGTTCTTC
TRBJ1-2 | TRBV3-1/TRBV3-2 | . | . | CASSQGRSYGYTF | TGTGCCAGCAGCCAAGGACGGAGCTATGGCTACACCTTC
TRBJ1-2 | TRBV30 | . | . | CAWSVSRSLYGYTF | TGTGCCTGGAGTGTGAGTCGGTCCCTCTATGGCTACACCTTC
TRBJ1-5 | TRBV6-6 | . | . | CAVGTDYSNQPQHF | TGTGCCGTCGGGACGGACTATAGCAATCAGCCCCAGCATTTT
TRBJ2-2 | TRBV29-1 | . | . | CSVVRTGELFF | TGCAGCGTCGTCCGCACCGGGGAGCTGTTTTTT
TRBJ2-2 | TRBV4-3 | few | . | CASSLSGKGMSTGELFF | TGCGCCAGCAGCCTCTCAGGGAAGGGGATGAGCACCGGGGAGCTGTTTTTT
TRBJ2-3 | TRBV11-2 | . | TRBD2 | CASSLGGFPGGGDTQYF | TGTGCCAGCAGCTTAGGTGGTTTTCCCGGGGGGGGAGATACGCAGTATTTT
TRBJ1-2 | TRBV10-2 | . | . | CASSESTAYYGYTF | TGCGCCAGCAGTGAGTCGACAGCCTACTATGGCTACACCTTC
TRBJ1-2 | TRBV5-4 | . | TRBD1 | CASSLTGGQGYTF | TGTGCCAGCAGCTTGACAGGGGGTCAGGGCTACACCTTC
TRBJ2-6 | TRBV19 | . | TRBD2 | CASSTVYGRGLPDGANVLTF | TGTGCCAGTAGCACGGTGTATGGGAGGGGTCTCCCAGACGGGGCCAACGTCCTGACTTTC
TRBJ2-2 | TRBV10-1 | . | . | CASSDPGGKTGELFF | TGCGCCAGCAGTGATCCAGGGGGGAAAACCGGGGAGCTGTTTTTT
TRBJ1-1 | TRBV30 | . | TRBD1 | CAGLDRPKEAFF | TGTGCCGGTTTGGACAGGCCTAAAGAAGCTTTCTTT
TRBJ2-2 | TRBV29-1 | . | TRBD2 | CSVRTSGGSKTGELFF | TGCAGCGTTCGGACTAGCGGGGGGAGTAAGACCGGGGAGCTGTTTTTT
TRBJ1-5 | TRBV28 | once | . | CASSLRGSGNQPQHF | TGTGCCAGCAGTTTGAGAGGGAGCGGAAATCAGCCCCAGCATTTT
TRBJ2-7 | TRBV5-6 | few | . | CASSLGPSPGQYF | TGTGCCAGCAGTTTGGGCCCCTCGCCCGGGCAGTACTTC
TRBJ1-5 | TRBV5-6 | . | TRBD1 | CASSGDRGDQPQHF | TGTGCCAGCAGCGGCGACAGGGGCGATCAGCCCCAGCATTTT
TRBJ2-7 | TRBV6-5 | . | . | CASGAALDSYEQYF | TGTGCCAGCGGGGCCGCACTGGACTCCTACGAGCAGTACTTC
TRBJ2-7 | TRBV19 | . | . | CASSSPGRDYEQYF | TGTGCCAGTAGTTCCCCCGGACGGGACTACGAGCAGTACTTC
TRBJ1-1 | TRBV12-3/TRBV12-4 | . | . | CASRRRETAFF | TGTGCCAGCAGGAGAAGGGAGACGGCTTTCTTT